A single sample gave rise to the 29 T cell receptor beta chains below, sequenced in a study of OX40 agonist ivuxolimab in advanced cancers. Clones were read by immunoSEQ multiplex PCR, and TCRdb kept only the in-frame ones, dropping some. The profile covers some 45,000 clones, with around 88% appearing a single time and more than 12% taken by the ten largest. This sample comprised CD4+ or CD8+ T cells sorted from blood, obtained in a trial of the OX40 agonist ivuxolimab. These receptor sequences come from an adult with an advanced solid tumor such as melanoma, head and neck, liver or kidney cancer.

J is TRBJ2-1 and V is TRBV7-2; TRBD2 agrees at 12 bases. The trim removed 11 bases at V and 5 bases at J, leaving 4 bases unmatched. This CDR3 is 13 amino acids long. Germline CDR1 reads SGHTA; CDR2 reads FQGNSA. CDR3 nucleotide sequence: TGTGCCTGCCGACTAGCGGGGGACAATGAGCAGTTCTTC. Residues: CACRLAGDNEQFF.

The chain employs TRBV7-9 and TRBJ1-2; unclear D gene. The CDR3 is 13 residues long. Trimming took 4 bases from V and 4 from J, leaving 10 bases between them. The germline CDR1 and CDR2 sequences are SEHNR and FQNEAQ (reference sequence). As DNA, the CDR3 is TGTGCCAGCAGCTATGTCAATGCCTATGGCTACACCTTC. This encodes CASSYVNAYGYTF.

The rearrangement links TRBV5-6 to TRBJ1-1; 7 bases fit TRBD1. Germline V CDR1 and CDR2: SGHDT, YYEEEE. V trimming: 4 bases; J trimming: 4 bases; junction bases outside the gene matches: 10. This CDR3 is built from 15 residues. The CDR3 reads CASSHEGGGTTEAFF. Here the CDR3 DNA reads TGTGCCAGCAGCCATGAGGGAGGGGGCACCACTGAAGCTTTCTTT.

The V and J genes are TRBV27 and TRBJ1-6; D is undetermined. The CDR3 is 15 residues long. Trimming stripped 7 bases from V and 7 bases from J, with 17 bases between. From germline, CDR1 is MNHEY and CDR2 SMNVEV (reference sequence). The chain's CDR3 is CASTFTPYGNSPLHF. The DNA of the CDR3 is TGTGCCAGCACCTTTACTCCATACGGGAATTCACCCCTCCACTTT.

This chain uses TRBV6-5 with TRBJ2-3; weak D call: TRBD2 (5 bases). This CDR3 has 14 amino acids. Trimming cost V 2 bases and J 1 base, with 7 bases left between them. The germline CDR1 and CDR2 sequences are MNHEY and SVGAGI. The CDR3 DNA reads TGTGCCAGCAGTTACGGGCGGGGCACAGATACGCAGTATTTT. Amino acids: CASSYGRGTDTQYF.

This chain uses TRBV5-1 with TRBJ1-2; no reliable D call. The germline V and J ends were trimmed by 4 bases and 4 bases, with 11 bases remaining between them. Per germline, CDR1 SGHRS and CDR2 YFSETQ. This CDR3 is built from 13 residues. The CDR3 coding sequence is TGCGCCAGCAGCCCTGATTGGGGCTATGGCTACACCTTC. Protein: CASSPDWGYGYTF. The complete variable domain, with remaining parts taken from reference TRBV5-1 and TRBJ1-2, reads KAGVTQTPRYLIKTRGQQVTLSCSPISGHRSVSWYQQTPGQGLQFLFEYFSETQRNKGNFPGRFSGRQFSNSRSEMNVSTLELGDSALYLCASSPDWGYGYTFGSGTRLTVV.

The chain employs TRBV27 and TRBJ2-5; maybe TRBD2 (7 bases). Germline-derived CDR1 and CDR2 are MNHEY and SMNVEV (reference sequence). Trimming left V 2 bases short and J 5 bases short, with 18 bases between. The CDR3 covers 16 residues. The CDR3 sequence is CASSLMGGGRGETQYF. In DNA, the CDR3 is TGTGCCAGCAGTTTAATGGGCGGGGGTAGGGGGGAGACCCAGTACTTC.

The chain joins TRBV5-1 to TRBJ2-1, with D perhaps given as TRBD1 or TRBD2 (6 bases each). The CDR3 has 16 residues. V gave up 2 bases and J gave up 10 bases, with 22 bases separating them. Per the germline V gene, CDR1 is SGHRS and CDR2 is YFSETQ. CDR3: CASSFFGGDKLNEQFF. The CDR3 coding sequence is TGCGCCAGCAGCTTCTTTGGCGGGGACAAATTAAACGAGCAGTTCTTC.

This chain connects TRBV6-5 to TRBJ2-3; TRBD1 aligns across 10 bases. Germline V gene lookup returns CDR1 MNHEY and CDR2 SVGAGI. V lost 4 bases, J lost 3 bases, and 1 base stayed unmatched. This CDR3 contains 14 residues. Here the CDR3 reads CASSWTGGTDTQYF. The CDR3 nucleotides are TGTGCCAGCAGTTGGACAGGGGGAACAGATACGCAGTATTTT.

In this sample, this clone turned up once. The chain couples TRBV6-1 to TRBJ1-6; a weak D match, TRBD1 (5 bases). CDR1 is MNHNS, CDR2 SASEGT, per germline. V lost 9 bases to trimming and J lost 10 bases, with 19 bases between them. This CDR3 is built from 14 residues. In DNA, the CDR3 is TGTGCCAGTAGAGATGACAGTATGGGCTCACCCCTCCACTTT. It yields the protein CASRDDSMGSPLHF.

This clone was seen a few times. The V gene is TRBV15, the J gene TRBJ1-1; D is unresolved. Trimming cost V 5 bases and J 4 bases, with 11 bases left between them. There are 13 residues in the CDR3. Germline V gene data show CDR1 as LNHNV and CDR2 as YYDKDF (reference sequence). The CDR3 DNA reads as TGTGCCACCAGCTCCCTCGGGCGCACTGAAGCTTTCTTT. It is translated as CATSSLGRTEAFF.

V gene TRBV28 combines with J gene TRBJ2-1; a weak D match, TRBD1 (6 bases). Between the trimmed V and J ends, which lost 4 bases and 9 bases, there was a span of 13 bases. The germline CDR1 and CDR2 sequences are MDHEN and SYDVKM. This CDR3 contains 13 residues. The CDR3 DNA reads as TGTGCCAGCAGTTATGGGGGCTCGGGTGAGCAGTTCTTC. This encodes CASSYGGSGEQFF.

V and J are TRBV27 and TRBJ2-2; no firm D call. Trimming took 6 bases from V and 3 from J, leaving 5 bases between them. Germline CDR1 MNHEY, CDR2 SMNVEV (reference sequence). The CDR3 runs 12 residues. The CDR3 reads CASRAYTGELFF. The CDR3 DNA reads TGTGCCAGCAGGGCGTACACCGGGGAGCTGTTTTTT.

The V and J genes are TRBV19 and TRBJ2-2; TRBD1 is a possible D gene (5 bases). Germline lookup yields CDR1 LNHDA and CDR2 SQIVND (reference sequence). CDR3 length equals 15 residues. Trimming removed 5 bases at V and 7 bases at J, with 17 bases between. The CDR3 loop reads CASSFQGSPDGELFF. In DNA, the CDR3 is TGTGCCAGTAGTTTTCAGGGAAGTCCGGACGGGGAGCTGTTTTTT.

The rearrangement joins TRBV2 to TRBJ1-1; no clear D gene. Germline CDR1 and CDR2: SNHLY and FYNNEI. This CDR3 is built from 14 residues. The germline V and J ends were trimmed by 1 base and 0 bases, with 6 bases remaining between them. The CDR3, as DNA: TGTGCCAGCAGTGAAGAGTTGGTGAACACTGAAGCTTTCTTT. It is translated as CASSEELVNTEAFF.

V and J are TRBV11-3 and TRBJ2-7, with TRBD1 matching 7 bases. Trimming took 5 bases from V and 3 from J; bases not matched to a gene: 10. From germline, CDR1 is SGHNT and CDR2 YENEEA. The CDR3 is 15 amino acids. CDR3 protein: CASSHRDSTDYEQYV. CDR3 coding DNA: TGTGCCAGCAGCCACAGGGACAGTACGGACTACGAGCAGTACGTC.

The V call is TRBV14, the J call TRBJ2-1; TRBD2 agrees at 9 bases. Germline values: CDR1 SGHDN, CDR2 FVKESK. V dropped 4 bases and J dropped 3; count of bases not matched to a gene: 7. The CDR3 is 16 residues long. The CDR3 region is CASSPPGGGDYNEQFF. The CDR3 DNA reads TGTGCCAGCAGCCCCCCGGGCGGGGGGGACTACAATGAGCAGTTCTTC.

The chain employs TRBV7-6 and TRBJ2-7; D ambiguous. The CDR3 consists of 14 residues. Trimming removed 1 base at V and 0 bases at J, with 7 bases between. Germline values: CDR1 SGHVS, CDR2 FNYEAQ. The CDR3 region is CASSLEAGSYEQYV. The CDR3 DNA sequence: TGTGCCAGCAGCTTAGAGGCAGGCTCCTACGAGCAGTACGTC.

This chain links TRBV9 with TRBJ1-4; D not resolved. Trimming removed 4 bases from V and 0 bases from J, with 10 bases in between. CDR3 length: 15 residues. Germline CDR1 and CDR2: SGDLS and YYNGEE. This CDR3 reads CASSPRTSTNEKLFF. The CDR3 DNA is TGTGCCAGCAGCCCACGGACGTCAACTAATGAAAAACTGTTTTTT.

The chain is built from TRBV11-3 and TRBJ1-3, with 9 bases lining up with TRBD1. Germline trimming cut 3 bases from V and 2 bases from J; bases unmatched to any gene: 5. Germline assignment: CDR1 SGHNT and CDR2 YENEEA. This CDR3 is built from 16 residues. CDR3 protein: CASSLGQGGTGNTIYF. As DNA, the CDR3 is TGTGCCAGCAGCTTGGGACAGGGAGGAACTGGAAACACCATATATTTT.

This clone was detected once. CDR3: CASSPGQGYYNEQFF. For the CDR3, the DNA is TGTGCCAGCTCACCGGGACAGGGCTATTACAATGAGCAGTTCTTC. The chain is built from TRBV18 and TRBJ2-1, with 9 nucleotides matching TRBD1. Germline loops: CDR1 KGHSH, CDR2 LQKENI. V dropped 3 bases and J dropped 4; count of bases not matched to a gene: 4. This CDR3 is built from 15 residues.

The chain joins TRBV27 to TRBJ1-1, with D unresolved. Trimming took off 2 bases at V and 7 bases at J, with 11 bases between the two ends. Germline V gene sequence: CDR1 MNHEY, CDR2 SMNVEV (reference sequence). The CDR3 is 13 amino acids. The CDR3 DNA reads TGTGCCAGCAGTTTAGCCGACACCAATGAAGCTTTCTTT. It encodes CASSLADTNEAFF.

This clone came up a few times. The chain is built from TRBV6-1 and TRBJ1-5, with D unresolved. Looked up from germline, CDR1 is MNHNS and CDR2 is SASEGT. V was cut by 6 bases and J by 0 bases, with 9 bases left in between. The CDR3 runs 14 residues. The CDR3 bases are TGTGCCAGCAGCGCCTATTATAGCAATCAGCCCCAGCATTTT. Its protein is CASSAYYSNQPQHF.

This clone was counted once. J is TRBJ2-7 and V is TRBV27; 11 bases are a match to TRBD2. The CDR3 is made up of 13 amino acids. V dropped 10 bases and J dropped 2; count of bases not matched to a gene: 4. Germline values: CDR1 MNHEY, CDR2 SMNVEV (reference sequence). The CDR3 bases are TGTGCCATCGGGACTAGCGGAACCTACGAGCAGTACTTC. This codes for CAIGTSGTYEQYF.

This chain uses TRBV4-1 with TRBJ1-6, with D perhaps TRBD1 (5 bases). The germline V gene encodes CDR1 MGHRA and CDR2 YSYEKL. The CDR3 sequence is 16 residues long. V shed 2 bases and J shed 4 bases, with 12 bases lying between them. The CDR3 loop is CASSQTGTAYNSPLHF. The CDR3, as DNA: TGCGCCAGCAGCCAAACCGGGACCGCGTATAATTCACCCCTCCACTTT.

The rearrangement links TRBV11-2 to TRBJ2-3; 7 nucleotides match TRBD2. From germline, CDR1 is SGHAT and CDR2 FQNNGV. The ends lost 6 bases at V and 4 bases at J; junction bases unmatched: 16. The CDR3 contains 17 residues. The CDR3: CASSLDAWGLQSDTQYF. In DNA, the CDR3 is TGTGCCAGCAGTCTAGATGCTTGGGGACTACAATCAGATACGCAGTATTTT.

The gene calls are TRBV4-1 and TRBJ2-5; the D is unclear. This CDR3 has 14 amino acids. V was pared by 2 bases and J by 2 bases, with 9 bases between. Germline values: CDR1 MGHRA, CDR2 YSYEKL. The CDR3, as DNA: TGCGCCAGCAGCCAACCGTGGCAGCAAGAGACCCAGTACTTC. This translates into CASSQPWQQETQYF.

This clone was counted a single time. The chain carries TRBV6-4 and TRBJ1-2, with TRBD1 as a possible D gene (5 bases). The CDR3 consists of 18 residues. V was trimmed by 1 base and J by 6 bases, leaving 24 bases between them. CDR1 and CDR2 from the germline V gene are MRHNA and SNTAGT. This chain's CDR3 is CASSDLGSGHKGRHGYTF. CDR3 coding DNA: TGTGCCAGCAGTGACTTGGGTTCAGGACATAAGGGTAGGCATGGCTACACCTTC.

The gene calls are TRBV19 and TRBJ2-7; D perhaps matches TRBD2 (6 bases). V was trimmed by 7 bases and J by 3 bases, leaving 16 bases between them. This CDR3 has 14 residues. From germline, CDR1 is LNHDA and CDR2 SQIVND (reference sequence). The CDR3 DNA follows: TGTGCCAGTACCCCCGGGAGTGAGGGCTACGAGCAGTACTTC. Amino acids: CASTPGSEGYEQYF.